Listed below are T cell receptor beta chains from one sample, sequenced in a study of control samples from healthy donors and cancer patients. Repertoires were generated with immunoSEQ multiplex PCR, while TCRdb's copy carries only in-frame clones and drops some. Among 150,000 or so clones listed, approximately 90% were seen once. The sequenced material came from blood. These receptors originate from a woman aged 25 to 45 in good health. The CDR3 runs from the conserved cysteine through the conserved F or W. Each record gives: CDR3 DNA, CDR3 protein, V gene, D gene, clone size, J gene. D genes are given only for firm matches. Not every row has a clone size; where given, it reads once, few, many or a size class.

TGTGCCAGCTCACCACTCCTTTTACGGGAGAGCCACGAGCAGTACTTC | CASSPLLLRESHEQYF | TRBV18 | - | - | TRBJ2-7
TGTGCCAGCAGTTTCGTTGGGGGAGATACGCAGTATTTT | CASSFVGGDTQYF | TRBV6-5 | - | - | TRBJ2-3
TGTGCCACCAGTGGCCCCCCAGTGCTGAACACTGAAGCTTTCTTT | CATSGPPVLNTEAFF | TRBV24-1 | - | - | TRBJ1-1
TGTGCCACCAGCACCGCTAACACAGATACGCAGTATTTT | CATSTANTDTQYF | TRBV6-5 | - | - | TRBJ2-3
TGTGCCAGCAGCTTAACTAATGACAGGGCGGCGTCCTACGAGCAGTACTTC | CASSLTNDRAASYEQYF | TRBV7-9 | TRBD1 | - | TRBJ2-7
TGTGCCAGCAGCTCCCCCCGGGGGGCTAACTATGGCTACACCTTC | CASSSPRGANYGYTF | TRBV28 | - | - | TRBJ1-2
TGTGCCAGCAGTTTAGGGGGCAGCTCACCCCTCCACTTT | CASSLGGSSPLHF | TRBV12-3/TRBV12-4 | - | few | TRBJ1-6
TGTGCCAGCAGTTTCCCTGGACTATACAATGAGCAGTTCTTC | CASSFPGLYNEQFF | TRBV6-5 | - | - | TRBJ2-1
TGCAGCGTTGGACAGGGGCAAGAGACCCAGTACTTC | CSVGQGQETQYF | TRBV29-1 | TRBD1 | - | TRBJ2-5
TGTGCCAGCAGTGAAGCGGAAGGATCCTGGAATCAGCCCCAGCATTTT | CASSEAEGSWNQPQHF | TRBV6-1 | - | - | TRBJ1-5
TGCGCCAGCAGTGAGCAGGGCTGGGAGACCCAGTACTTC | CASSEQGWETQYF | TRBV10-1 | - | - | TRBJ2-5
TGTGCCAGCAGTTTTTTACTAGCGGGACGGAATGAGCAGTTCTTC | CASSFLLAGRNEQFF | TRBV27 | TRBD2 | - | TRBJ2-1
TGTGCCAGCAGTTGGGACAGGGTACAAGAGACCCAGTACTTC | CASSWDRVQETQYF | TRBV28 | TRBD1 | - | TRBJ2-5
TGTGCCAGTAGTATTTGGGACCCAAGGGAAAAACTGTTTTTT | CASSIWDPREKLFF | TRBV19 | - | - | TRBJ1-4
TGTGCCAGCAATCCGGGGAGCGCCAACTATGGCTACACCTTC | CASNPGSANYGYTF | TRBV28 | - | - | TRBJ1-2
TGTGCCAGCAGCTTAAGCCCGGGAGGGATCCAAGAGACCCAGTACTTC | CASSLSPGGIQETQYF | TRBV7-3 | TRBD2 | - | TRBJ2-5
TGTGCCAGCAGTGAGGCAGGGGGCATTTACAATGAGCAGTTCTTC | CASSEAGGIYNEQFF | TRBV27 | TRBD1 | - | TRBJ2-1
TGTGCCAGCAGTTTAACGGGAGGGAAAAACATTCAGTACTTC | CASSLTGGKNIQYF | TRBV27 | TRBD2 | - | TRBJ2-4
TGTGCCAGCAGCTTAGTTAAAACTAGCGCCCTGGGAACCGGGGAGCTGTTTTTT | CASSLVKTSALGTGELFF | TRBV7-9 | TRBD2 | - | TRBJ2-2
TGTGCCACCAGTGATCCGGGGACAGCTGGAAACACCATATATTTT | CATSDPGTAGNTIYF | TRBV24-1 | TRBD1 | - | TRBJ1-3
TGTGCCAGCAGTGACTCGACACTAGCTAGGGAGCAGTTCTTC | CASSDSTLAREQFF | TRBV6-4 | - | - | TRBJ2-1
TGTGCCAGCAGCTCCGGGGACTATGGCTACACCTTC | CASSSGDYGYTF | TRBV27 | - | once | TRBJ1-2
TGTGCCAGCAGCTTAGGCCAAGTTGGGACCGCCTACAATGAGCAGTTCTTC | CASSLGQVGTAYNEQFF | TRBV7-9 | - | - | TRBJ2-1
TGTGCCAGCTGTCCCGGACAGGGTGCGAATGGGGTAGCCAAAAACATTCAGTACTTC | CASCPGQGANGVAKNIQYF | TRBV28 | TRBD1 | - | TRBJ2-4
TGTGCCAGCGAGGCGGGAGGCTCCTACAATGAGCAGTTCTTC | CASEAGGSYNEQFF | TRBV25-1 | TRBD2 | - | TRBJ2-1
TGTGCCAGCAGCCGGGCTTCTAGCGGGCATCCGGTCGTAGATACGCAGTATTTT | CASSRASSGHPVVDTQYF | TRBV5-6 | TRBD2 | - | TRBJ2-3
TGCGCCAGCAGCGGCGGGACAGCTAATAATTCACCCCTCCACTTT | CASSGGTANNSPLHF | TRBV4-1 | TRBD1 | few | TRBJ1-6